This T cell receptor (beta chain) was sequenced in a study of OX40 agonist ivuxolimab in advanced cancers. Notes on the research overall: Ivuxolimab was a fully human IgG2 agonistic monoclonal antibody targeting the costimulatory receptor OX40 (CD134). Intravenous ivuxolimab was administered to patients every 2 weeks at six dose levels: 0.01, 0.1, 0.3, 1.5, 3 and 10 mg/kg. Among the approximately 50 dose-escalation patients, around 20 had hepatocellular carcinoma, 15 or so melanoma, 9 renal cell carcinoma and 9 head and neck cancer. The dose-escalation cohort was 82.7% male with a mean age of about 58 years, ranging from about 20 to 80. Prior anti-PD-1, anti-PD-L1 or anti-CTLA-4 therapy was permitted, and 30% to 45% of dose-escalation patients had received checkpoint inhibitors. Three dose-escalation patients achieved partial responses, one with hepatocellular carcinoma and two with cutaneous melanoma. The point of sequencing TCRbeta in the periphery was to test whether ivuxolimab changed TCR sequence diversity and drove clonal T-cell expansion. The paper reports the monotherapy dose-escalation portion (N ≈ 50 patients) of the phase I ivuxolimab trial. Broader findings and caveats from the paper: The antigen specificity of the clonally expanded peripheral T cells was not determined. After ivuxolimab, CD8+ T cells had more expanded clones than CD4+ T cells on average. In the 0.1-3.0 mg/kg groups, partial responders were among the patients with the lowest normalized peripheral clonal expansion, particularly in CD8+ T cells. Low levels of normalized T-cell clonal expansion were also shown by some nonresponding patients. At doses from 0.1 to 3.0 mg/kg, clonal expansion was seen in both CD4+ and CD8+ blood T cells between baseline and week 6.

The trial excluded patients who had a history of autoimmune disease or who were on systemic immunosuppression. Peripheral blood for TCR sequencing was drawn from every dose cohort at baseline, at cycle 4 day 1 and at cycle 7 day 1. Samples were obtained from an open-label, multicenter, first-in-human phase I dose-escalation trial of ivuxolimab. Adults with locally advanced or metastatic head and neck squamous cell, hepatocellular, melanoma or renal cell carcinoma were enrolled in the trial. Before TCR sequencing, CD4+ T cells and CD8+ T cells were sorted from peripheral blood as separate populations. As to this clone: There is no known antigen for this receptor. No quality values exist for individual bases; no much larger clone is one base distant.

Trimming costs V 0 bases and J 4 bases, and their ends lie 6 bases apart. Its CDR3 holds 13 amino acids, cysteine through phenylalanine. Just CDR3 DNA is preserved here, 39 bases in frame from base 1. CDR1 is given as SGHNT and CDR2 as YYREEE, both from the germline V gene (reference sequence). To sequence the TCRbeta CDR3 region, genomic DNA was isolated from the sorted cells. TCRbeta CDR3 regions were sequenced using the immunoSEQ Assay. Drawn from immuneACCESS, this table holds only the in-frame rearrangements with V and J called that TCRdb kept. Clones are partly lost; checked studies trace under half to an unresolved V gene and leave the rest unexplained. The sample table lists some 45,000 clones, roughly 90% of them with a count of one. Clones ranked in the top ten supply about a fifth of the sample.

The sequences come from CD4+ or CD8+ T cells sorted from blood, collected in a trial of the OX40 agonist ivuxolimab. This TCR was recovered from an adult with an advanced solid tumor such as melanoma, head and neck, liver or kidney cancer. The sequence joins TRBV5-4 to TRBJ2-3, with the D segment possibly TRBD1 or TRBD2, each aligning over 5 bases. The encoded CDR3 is CASSLGGADTQYF. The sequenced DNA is TGTGCCAGCAGCTTGGGAGGGGCAGATACGCAGTATTTT.